The entry that follows covers one T cell receptor (beta chain) sequence. The antigen is undetermined. Trimming stripped 0 bases from V and 3 bases from J, with 17 bases between. Germline V gene lookup returns CDR1 MNHEY and CDR2 SMNVEV (reference sequence). The CDR3 is 18 residues long. The 5'RACE template-switching step produced TCR cDNA and added a universal primer site and UMIs. TCRdb analysed the 5' RACE reads with MiXCR anew, one entry per CDR3 protein. The table lists approximately 600,000 distinct CDR3 sequences, approximately 13% of them singletons, with just under 15% in the top ten. This sample stems from a study of T cells after yellow fever vaccination. Findings and caveats of the study: Few clonotypes appeared in both CD4 and CD8 compartments. Contamination of FACS-sorted repertoires by abundant clonotypes from the bulk population could occur. Booster sampling recovered most clones from primary vaccination (96% CD4, approximately 90% CD8).

The clonotype comes from a man aged 25 to 40 who received the YFV17D yellow fever vaccine. The source was PBMCs, collected on the day of the yellow fever booster vaccination. The rearrangement uses TRBV27 and TRBJ2-2; D is possibly TRBD2 (5 bases). Here the CDR3 DNA reads TGTGCCAGCAGTTTATCACCTCCGACTATGTCATACACCGGGGAGCTGTTTTTT. As protein: CASSLSPPTMSYTGELFF.